This TCR beta chain derives from a study of human T cells and chemical hapten exposure. Someone pulled total RNA out of unfractionated whole blood. Germline CDR1 is SGHTA and CDR2 is FQGNSA. This CDR3 is built from 13 residues. With 5 bases removed from V and 8 bases from J, the gap between germline ends came to 10 bases. TCRdb fed the 5' RACE reads into MiXCR, producing one record per CDR3 protein. Seen here are about 81,000 distinct CDR3 sequences, roughly 8% observed once, and the top ten hold under 2.5%. This clonotype was picked up many times. The sequence came from a male donor in good health. This rearrangement joins TRBV7-2 to TRBJ2-6; D is undetermined. The CDR3 here is CASSAQTSNVLTF. CDR3 nucleotides: TGTGCCAGCAGCGCACAAACTTCCAACGTCCTGACTTTC.